This is a list of T cell receptor beta chains from one sample in a study of T-cell reconstitution after alpha-beta-depleted transplantation in children. TCRdb reprocessed the PCR reads with MiXCR, giving one entry per CDR3 protein. Among about 110,000 distinct CDR3 sequences listed, about a tenth were seen once. Specimen: PBMCs, collected before TCRalphabeta/CD19-depleted stem cell transplant. These TCRs come from a boy aged 2 to 10 with acute lymphoblastic leukemia, due to receive a stem cell transplant. CDR3s include the opening cysteine and the closing phenylalanine or tryptophan. Each record gives: V gene, J gene, clone size, D gene, CDR3 protein, CDR3 DNA. D genes are given only for firm matches. Rows may omit the clone size; those that give it use once, few, many or a size class.

TRBV7-9	TRBJ2-7	-	-	CASSLPGVNEQYF	TGTGCCAGCAGCTTACCAGGGGTCAACGAGCAGTACTTC
TRBV7-2	TRBJ2-1	few	TRBD2	CASSLAGLAGGVNEQFF	TGTGCCAGCAGCTTAGCCGGACTAGCGGGAGGGGTCAATGAGCAGTTCTTC
TRBV7-9	TRBJ2-1	few	TRBD2	CASSFLAGGLLF	TGTGCCAGCAGCTTTCTAGCGGGTGGTCTCCTTTTC
TRBV9	TRBJ2-3	few	-	CASSPDPSGGLRADTQYF	TGTGCCAGCAGCCCCGACCCCAGCGGAGGCCTGAGGGCAGATACGCAGTATTTT
TRBV20-1	TRBJ2-7	-	-	CSAKSWKQYF	TGCAGTGCTAAGAGTTGGAAGCAGTACTTC
TRBV20-1	TRBJ2-1	-	TRBD2	CSARPFKLAGGGNEQFF	TGCAGTGCTAGACCCTTTAAACTAGCGGGAGGGGGCAATGAGCAGTTCTTC
TRBV5-5	TRBJ2-7	many	-	CASSLAERYEQYF	TGTGCCAGCAGCTTGGCTGAGAGATACGAGCAGTACTTC
TRBV6-2/TRBV6-3	TRBJ2-2	-	TRBD1	CASSYTRDRGYTGELFF	TGTGCCAGCAGTTACACCAGGGACAGGGGGTACACCGGGGAGCTGTTTTTT
TRBV30	TRBJ2-1	-	TRBD2	CAWVTSGTNNEQFF	TGTGCCTGGGTGACTAGCGGGACGAACAATGAGCAGTTCTTC
TRBV21-1	TRBJ1-5	-	-	CASSTGGGRQPQHF	TGTGCCAGCAGCACAGGTGGGGGGCGACAGCCCCAGCATTTT
TRBV5-1	TRBJ2-7	-	-	CASSPRTDTYEQYF	TGCGCCAGCAGCCCCCGGACAGATACCTACGAGCAGTACTTC
TRBV10-3	TRBJ2-7	-	-	CAISAQGIGQYF	TGTGCCATCAGCGCGCAGGGAATAGGGCAGTACTTC
TRBV20-1	TRBJ2-2	-	TRBD2	CSASRTSGSRRAGELFF	TGCAGTGCTAGCCGGACTAGCGGGAGCCGGCGGGCCGGGGAGCTGTTTTTT
TRBV20-1	TRBJ2-7	few	-	CSASDTGSYEQYF	TGCAGTGCTTCCGATACAGGCTCCTACGAGCAGTACTTC
TRBV7-9	TRBJ2-6	few	-	CASSLEGLRSGANVLTF	TGTGCCAGCAGCTTAGAGGGTCTAAGGTCTGGGGCCAACGTCCTGACTTTC
TRBV20-1	TRBJ2-3	few	-	CSARPMTGSGADTQYF	TGCAGTGCTCGCCCCATGACCGGCAGTGGGGCAGATACGCAGTATTTT
TRBV27	TRBJ2-1	-	-	CASSFRTLNSYNEQFF	TGTGCCAGCAGTTTCAGGACTCTAAACTCCTACAATGAGCAGTTCTTC
TRBV9	TRBJ2-2	many	-	CASSSGQVNTGELFF	TGTGCCAGCAGCTCGGGCCAGGTGAACACCGGGGAGCTGTTTTTT
TRBV6-4	TRBJ2-1	many	TRBD2	CASRGGLAGGREHYNEQFF	TGTGCCAGCAGGGGGGGCCTAGCGGGAGGCCGAGAACACTACAATGAGCAGTTCTTC
TRBV6-5	TRBJ1-3	many	-	CASSPIVFGYSGNTIYF	TGTGCCAGCAGCCCAATTGTGTTCGGATACTCTGGAAACACCATATATTTT
TRBV20-1	TRBJ2-7	-	-	CSAIQTSSYEQYF	TGCAGTGCTATTCAGACTAGCTCCTACGAGCAGTACTTC
TRBV6-5	TRBJ2-3	many	TRBD2	CASSYSTSGRVADTQYF	TGTGCCAGCAGTTACTCGACTAGCGGGAGGGTGGCAGATACGCAGTATTTT
TRBV7-9	TRBJ2-7	-	-	CASSLGRTGRDEQYF	TGTGCCAGCAGCTTAGGACGGACTGGGCGGGACGAGCAGTACTTC
TRBV5-4	TRBJ1-1	few	TRBD1	CASSSPPAGGGTEAFF	TGTGCCAGCAGCTCCCCCCCCGCAGGGGGAGGCACTGAAGCTTTCTTT
TRBV7-9	TRBJ2-1	-	TRBD2	CASSKPGLANPEQFF	TGTGCCAGCAGCAAGCCGGGACTAGCGAATCCTGAGCAGTTCTTC
TRBV3-1	TRBJ1-1	few	-	CASSQGIDEGQSTEAFF	TGTGCCAGCAGCCAAGGAATTGATGAGGGGCAGAGCACTGAAGCTTTCTTT
TRBV5-1	TRBJ2-3	many	TRBD2	CASSLVRTSGSSRDTQYF	TGCGCCAGCAGCTTGGTCCGGACTAGCGGGAGTTCTAGGGATACGCAGTATTTT
TRBV11-2	TRBJ2-1	few	TRBD2	CATGTSGYNEQFF	TGTGCCACCGGGACTAGCGGGTACAATGAGCAGTTCTTC
TRBV5-1	TRBJ2-4	many	TRBD1	CASSFWTGEVAKNIQYF	TGCGCCAGCAGCTTCTGGACAGGGGAAGTGGCCAAAAACATTCAGTACTTC
TRBV7-2	TRBJ2-1	-	-	CASSLSYGSYNEQFF	TGTGCCAGCAGCTTATCGTATGGCTCCTACAATGAGCAGTTCTTC
TRBV5-1	TRBJ1-1	many	-	CASSLVGTPNTEAFF	TGCGCCAGCAGCTTGGTAGGAACACCGAACACTGAAGCTTTCTTT
TRBV5-1	TRBJ2-6	-	-	CASSLGIHSGANVLTF	TGCGCCAGCAGCTTGGGAATCCACTCTGGGGCCAACGTCCTGACTTTC
TRBV19	TRBJ2-1	few	TRBD2	CASRLAGDYNEQFF	TGTGCCAGTAGACTAGCGGGAGACTACAATGAGCAGTTCTTC
TRBV7-9	TRBJ2-1	-	-	CASSYKGHEQFF	TGTGCCAGCAGTTACAAGGGGCATGAGCAGTTCTTC
TRBV5-6	TRBJ2-1	many	TRBD1	CASSSVDRDHEQFF	TGTGCCAGCAGCTCTGTCGACAGGGACCATGAGCAGTTCTTC
TRBV6-1	TRBJ2-6	-	-	CASSARGGSSGANVLTF	TGTGCCAGCAGCGCACGGGGAGGATCCTCTGGGGCCAACGTCCTGACTTTC
TRBV5-6	TRBJ1-2	few	TRBD1	CASSSLDRFLLNYGYTF	TGTGCCAGCAGCTCCCTGGACAGGTTCCTCCTTAACTATGGCTACACCTTC
TRBV5-4	TRBJ2-3	-	TRBD1	CASSLDRGDTQYF	TGTGCCAGCAGCTTGGACAGGGGGGATACGCAGTATTTT
TRBV7-2	TRBJ2-4	-	TRBD2	CASSLASGGASAKNIQYF	TGTGCCAGCAGCCTGGCGTCGGGGGGAGCTAGTGCCAAAAACATTCAGTACTTC
TRBV3-1	TRBJ2-1	few	-	CASSLLGSGNNEQFF	TGTGCCAGCAGCCTTCTGGGATCGGGTAACAATGAGCAGTTCTTC
TRBV6-5	TRBJ2-5	few	TRBD2	CASSSPKGGRHQETQYF	TGTGCCAGCAGTTCCCCTAAGGGCGGGAGACACCAAGAGACCCAGTACTTC
TRBV20-1	TRBJ1-2	many	-	CSASGRNYGYTF	TGCAGTGCTTCCGGGCGGAACTATGGCTACACCTTC
TRBV6-5	TRBJ2-3	many	-	CASSYNGRSTDTQYF	TGTGCCAGCAGTTACAACGGGAGAAGCACAGATACGCAGTATTTT
TRBV7-2	TRBJ2-5	-	TRBD2	CASSFEGRVETQYF	TGTGCCAGCAGCTTTGAAGGGAGGGTAGAGACCCAGTACTTC
TRBV6-5	TRBJ2-5	many	-	CASSYSPTPGDRSGTQYF	TGTGCCAGCAGTTACTCCCCCACACCAGGGGATCGGTCAGGGACCCAGTACTTC
TRBV27	TRBJ2-7	many	TRBD2	CASRRLAGPYEQYF	TGTGCCAGCAGAAGACTAGCGGGTCCCTACGAGCAGTACTTC